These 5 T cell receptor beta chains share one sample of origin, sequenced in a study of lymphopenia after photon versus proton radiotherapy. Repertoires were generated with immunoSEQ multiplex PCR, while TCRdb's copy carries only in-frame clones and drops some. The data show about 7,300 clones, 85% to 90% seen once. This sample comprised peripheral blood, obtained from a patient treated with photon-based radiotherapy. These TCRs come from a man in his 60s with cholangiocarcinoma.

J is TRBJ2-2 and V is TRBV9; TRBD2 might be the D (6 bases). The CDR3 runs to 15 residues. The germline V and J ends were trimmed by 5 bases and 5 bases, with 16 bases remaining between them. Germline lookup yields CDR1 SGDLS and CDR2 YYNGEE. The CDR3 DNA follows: TGTGCCAGCAGTGACGCGGGAACTCGGACCGGGGAGCTGTTTTTT. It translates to CASSDAGTRTGELFF. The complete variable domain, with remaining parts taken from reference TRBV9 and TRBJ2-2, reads DSGVTQTPKHLITATGQRVTLRCSPRSGDLSVYWYQQSLDQGLQFLIQYYNGEERAKGNILERFSAQQFPDLHSELNLSSLELGDSALYFCASSDAGTRTGELFFGEGSRLTVL.

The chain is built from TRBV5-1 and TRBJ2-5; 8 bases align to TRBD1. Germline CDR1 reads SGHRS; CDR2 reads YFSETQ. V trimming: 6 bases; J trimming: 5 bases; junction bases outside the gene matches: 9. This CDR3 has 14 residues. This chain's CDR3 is CASMVQGAWETQYF. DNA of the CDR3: TGCGCCAGCATGGTGCAGGGGGCCTGGGAGACCCAGTACTTC.

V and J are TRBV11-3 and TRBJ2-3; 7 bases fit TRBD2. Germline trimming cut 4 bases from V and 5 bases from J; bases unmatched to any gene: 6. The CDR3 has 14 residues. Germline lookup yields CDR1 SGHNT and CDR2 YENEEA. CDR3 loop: CASSSGLVLDTQYF. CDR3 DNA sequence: TGTGCCAGCAGCTCCGGACTAGTTTTAGATACGCAGTATTTT. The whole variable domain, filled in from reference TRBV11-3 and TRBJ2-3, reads EAGVVQSPRYKIIEKKQPVAFWCNPISGHNTLYWYLQNLGQGPELLIRYENEEAVDDSQLPKDRFSAERLKGVDSTLKIQPAELGDSAVYLCASSSGLVLDTQYFGPGTRLTVL.

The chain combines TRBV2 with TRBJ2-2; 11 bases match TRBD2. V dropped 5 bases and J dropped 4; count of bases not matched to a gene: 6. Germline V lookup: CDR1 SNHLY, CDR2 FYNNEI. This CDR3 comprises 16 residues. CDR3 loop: CASSFLAGGGTGELFF. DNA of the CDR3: TGTGCCAGCAGTTTTCTAGCGGGAGGTGGCACCGGGGAGCTGTTTTTT.

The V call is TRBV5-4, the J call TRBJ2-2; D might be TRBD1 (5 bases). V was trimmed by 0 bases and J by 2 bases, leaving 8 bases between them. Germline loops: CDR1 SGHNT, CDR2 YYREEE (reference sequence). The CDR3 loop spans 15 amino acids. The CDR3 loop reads CASSLAGPNTGELFF. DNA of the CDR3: TGTGCCAGCAGCTTGGCAGGGCCAAACACCGGGGAGCTGTTTTTT.